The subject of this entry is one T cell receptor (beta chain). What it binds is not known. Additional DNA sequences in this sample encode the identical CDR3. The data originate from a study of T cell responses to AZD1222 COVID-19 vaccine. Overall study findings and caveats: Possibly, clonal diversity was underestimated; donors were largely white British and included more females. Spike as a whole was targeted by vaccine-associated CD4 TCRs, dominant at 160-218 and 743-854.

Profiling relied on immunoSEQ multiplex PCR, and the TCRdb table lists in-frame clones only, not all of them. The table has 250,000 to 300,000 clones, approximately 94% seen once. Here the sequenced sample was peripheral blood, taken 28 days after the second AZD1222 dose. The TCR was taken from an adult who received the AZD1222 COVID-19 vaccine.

The CDR3 region is CASSLAGRTEAFF. DNA for the CDR3: TGCGCCAGCAGCTTGGCAGGGCGGACTGAAGCTTTCTTT. This sequence joins TRBV5-1 and TRBJ1-1, with D tentatively TRBD1 (5 bases). V was pared by 0 bases and J by 5 bases, with 8 bases between. Germline values: CDR1 SGHRS, CDR2 YFSETQ. This CDR3 is built from 13 residues.